This T cell receptor beta chain was sequenced for a study of T-cell memory formation after mild COVID-19. Study-level findings and limits: Contracting CD8+ clones were enriched in EMRA, CD4+ mainly in CM and EM.

TCRdb used MiXCR to reprocess the 5' RACE reads, holding one entry per CDR3 protein. The sample shows approximately 100,000 distinct CDR3 sequences, 11% of them seen only once. Remarks on this clonotype: Its target is unknown.

This CDR3 has 15 residues. V shed 5 bases, J shed 5 bases, and the junction held 8 bases outside the gene matches. Looked up from germline, CDR1 is SGHTA and CDR2 is FQGNSA. The receptor was derived from a young man who had mild COVID-19 (a few samples of this study predate the infection). Cell type and time point are not known. The chain recombines TRBV7-2 with TRBJ2-1, with 8 positions matching TRBD1. Sequenced material: PBMCs or a T cell subset sorted from them (not recorded which). The CDR3 is CASSPRTGMNNEQFF. CDR3 in DNA: TGTGCCAGCAGCCCGCGGACAGGGATGAACAATGAGCAGTTCTTC.